This TCR beta chain came from a study of T cells in women clearing cervical HPV infection. Study-wide background: HLA type could not be excluded as a confounder.

Study conclusions and caveats: Timing of associations relative to infection is unclear; T-cell subsets were not isolated. Repertoire richness, not evenness, was significantly elevated in CIN3+ cases versus controls.

A remark on this clone: The antigen remains unidentified.

Libraries were prepared by immunoSEQ multiplex PCR; TCRdb keeps only in-frame clonotypes and omits some of them. The sample totals under 45,000 clones; its top ten clones hold approximately 1.4%. MY09/MY11 PCR detected cervical HPV DNA; dot-blot assigned genotypes. The material sequenced was blood buffy coat. The TCR comes from a woman between 18 and 70 years old with a cervical HPV16 infection that either progressed to CIN3+ or cleared (not recorded which).

The CDR3 is CASSIDSEVSNQPQHF. CDR3 DNA, as far as it was read: TGTGCCAGCTCAATCGACAGCGAAGTTAGCAATCAGCCC. The chain joins TRBV18 to TRBJ1-5, with D possibly matching TRBD1 (5 bases). The missing CDR3 end, 3 residues past where the read stops, is filled in from the germline J gene. Looked up from germline, CDR1 is KGHSH and CDR2 is LQKENI. V shed 5 bases and J shed 0 bases, with 14 bases lying between them. CDR3 length: 16 residues.